A selection of T cell receptor beta chains follows, all from one sample in a study of cytomegalovirus exposure and HLA in healthy donors. Produced via immunoSEQ multiplex PCR; TCRdb's table is partial and in-frame only. The sample lists more than 95,000 clones; 60% to 85% were seen once. Sequencing was performed on PBMCs. The receptor source for this set is a woman aged 35 to 49 in good health and CMV-seronegative. The conserved cysteine and the conserved F or W are not part of the CDR3 here.

v_call,cdr3_aa
TRBV10-2,ASRGTSGSGELF
TRBV15,ATSRDGRGRDNEQF
TRBV11-2,ASSPWGGQGGTEAF
TRBV4-2,ASSQVGQGLYGYT
TRBV2,ASSAGLAGPNEQF
TRBV9,ASSVDLGEGRSYT
TRBV28,ASSLTGFNQPQH
TRBV5-1,ASSFRDTLSGANVLT
TRBV4-1,ASSHGQGGAGGGYEQF
TRBV19,ASSMRMFTDTQY
TRBV5-1,ASSLEPPRDTDRDYGYT
TRBV2,ASSPRTEGEQY
TRBV19,ASSIVGPPIYGYT
TRBV2,ASRGGQAVNYGYT
TRBV29-1,SAKEASGRRANTGELF
TRBV4-3,ASSLGTGSNYGYT
TRBV28,ASSLNGGSYEQY
TRBV7-6,ASSLAGEGVPY
TRBV11-2,ASSSSHEQY
TRBV19,ASSMGTGLSTEAF
TRBV28,ATKRQGGGNTIY
TRBV9,ASTPGTGYEQY
TRBV6-5,ASRTPGVDTQY
TRBV7-9,SSSLGQGARVTQY
TRBV7-8,ASSLEFRIYGYT
TRBV28,ASTGTENTGELF
TRBV18,ASSPRQGRSGANVLT
TRBV5-1,ASSLGDRGEADTQY
TRBV18,ASSNRPGAETQY
TRBV5-4,ASSLKGQGRGNEKLF
TRBV18,ASLDSLNTGELF
TRBV15,ATSRAPRGPDGYT
TRBV28,ASSTTPDRPWA
TRBV7-9,ASLGTSGLRGYEQY
TRBV28,ASSFGRTSSTDTQY